This T cell receptor (beta chain) was identified during a study of OX40 agonist ivuxolimab in advanced cancers. Libraries were prepared by immunoSEQ multiplex PCR; TCRdb keeps only in-frame clonotypes and omits some of them. The sample lists about 27,000 clones; less than 80% were seen once. This clone was counted many times. The antigen is not known. Study-wide findings and caveats: At 0.1 to 3.0 mg/kg, clonal expansion of CD4+ and CD8+ blood T cells had occurred by week 6. Partial responders treated at 0.1-3.0 mg/kg exhibited clonal expansion among the lowest measured.

Germline V gives CDR1 SGHRS, CDR2 YFSETQ. The CDR3 consists of 15 residues. The ends were cut back, 2 bases at V and 6 bases at J, with 15 bases in the middle. The source of this sequence is an adult with an advanced solid tumor such as melanoma, head and neck, liver or kidney cancer. Sequences were derived from CD4+ or CD8+ T cells sorted from blood, sampled in a trial of the OX40 agonist ivuxolimab. The J gene is TRBJ2-1, the V gene TRBV5-1; weak D call: TRBD1 (6 bases). The chain's CDR3 is CASSLWAGAVNEQFF. CDR3 nucleotides: TGCGCCAGCAGCTTATGGGCAGGGGCGGTCAATGAGCAGTTCTTC.